The 20 T cell receptor beta chains presented below share a single source sample, sequenced in a study of T-cell memory formation after mild COVID-19. MiXCR, run by TCRdb on the 5' RACE reads, gives a single entry per CDR3 protein. The sample records about 300,000 distinct CDR3 sequences, approximately 19% being singletons. The sequencing sample was made of PBMCs or a T cell subset sorted from them (not recorded which). The source is a man aged 18 to 29 who had mild COVID-19 (a few samples of this study predate the infection). Cell type and time point are not known.

The sample holds a few counts of this clonotype. V usage is TRBV7-3 and J usage is TRBJ2-2; no clear D. CDR3 length: 15 amino acids. The V end lost 4 bases, the J end lost 4 bases, and 13 bases lay between the germline ends. Germline V lookup: CDR1 SGHTA, CDR2 FQGTGA. CDR3: CASSSDGRGTGELFF. The DNA for the CDR3 is TGTGCCAGCAGCTCAGACGGTAGAGGCACCGGGGAGCTGTTTTTT.

This clonotype was seen ten or more times. The V call is TRBV12-3 or TRBV12-4, the J call TRBJ1-5; the D gene is possibly TRBD1 (5 bases). Trimming took off 3 bases at V and 2 bases at J, with 26 bases between the two ends. CDR3 length: 20 residues. CDR3 in amino acids: CASSFGRWQGGEFGNQPQHF. The CDR3 DNA is TGTGCCAGCAGTTTTGGTCGGTGGCAGGGAGGCGAGTTTGGCAATCAGCCCCAGCATTTT.

The rearrangement joins TRBV7-2 to TRBJ1-2, with no clear D. This CDR3 contains 13 residues. The V and J ends lost 4 bases and 8 bases respectively, with 14 bases between them. Germline V lookup: CDR1 SGHTA, CDR2 FQGNSA. The CDR3 DNA sequence: TGTGCCAGCAGCTCCGAATACCTGTTCGGCTACACCTTC. Translation: CASSSEYLFGYTF.

The V and J genes are TRBV6-6 and TRBJ2-7; 7 positions agree with TRBD1. The CDR3 is made up of 14 amino acids. Germline assignment: CDR1 MNHNY and CDR2 SVGAGI (reference sequence). Trimming removed 0 bases from V and 7 bases from J; junction bases left unmatched: 6. CDR3 nucleotides: TGTGCCAGCAGTTACTCGAAGGGGGCATGGGAGCAGTACGTC. Amino acids: CASSYSKGAWEQYV.

The chain joins TRBV9 to TRBJ2-2; no clear D gene. The CDR3 is 15 amino acids. Germline lookup yields CDR1 SGDLS and CDR2 YYNGEE. Trimming removed 1 base from V and 0 bases from J, with 7 bases in between. The CDR3 loop is CASSVSTANTGELFF. In nucleotides, the CDR3 is TGTGCCAGCAGCGTAAGCACGGCGAACACCGGGGAGCTGTTTTTT. Together with reference TRBV9 and TRBJ2-2, the CDR3 gives the full variable domain: DSGVTQTPKHLITATGQRVTLRCSPRSGDLSVYWYQQSLDQGLQFLIQYYNGEERAKGNILERFSAQQFPDLHSELNLSSLELGDSALYFCASSVSTANTGELFFGEGSRLTVL.

The chain employs TRBV28 and TRBJ2-3, with D unresolved. Trimming took off 6 bases at V and 5 bases at J, with 9 bases between the two ends. The CDR3 covers 12 residues. Germline CDR1 reads MDHEN; CDR2 reads SYDVKM. Here the CDR3 reads CASRGLGDTQYF. The CDR3 nucleotides are TGTGCCAGCAGGGGCCTAGGAGATACGCAGTATTTT.

V is TRBV7-3 and J is TRBJ2-3, with D perhaps given as TRBD1 or TRBD2 (5 bases each). The CDR3 length is 11 residues. Deletions cut 5 bases from V and 10 bases from J, with 10 bases between. CDR1 and CDR2 (germline): SGHTA, FQGTGA. The CDR3 here is CASSPLGAQYF. The CDR3, as DNA: TGTGCCAGCAGCCCCCTGGGGGCGCAGTATTTT. Together with reference TRBV7-3 and TRBJ2-3, the CDR3 gives the full variable domain: GAGVSQTPSNKVTEKGKYVELRCDPISGHTALYWYRQSLGQGPEFLIYFQGTGAADDSGLPNDRFFAVRPEGSVSTLKIQRTERGDSAVYLCASSPLGAQYFGPGTRLTVL.

The rearrangement links TRBV20-1 to TRBJ2-5; tentatively, D is TRBD1 (5 bases). The CDR3 contains 16 residues. Trimming took 8 bases from V and 7 from J, leaving 29 bases between them. Germline V gene lookup returns CDR1 DFQATT and CDR2 SNEGSKA (reference sequence). The CDR3 here is CSSTTQRGQGVGTQYF. In nucleotides, the CDR3 is TGCAGTTCTACAACACAGCGCGGCCAGGGCGTAGGGACCCAGTACTTC.

J is TRBJ1-6 and V is TRBV6-2 or TRBV6-3; 9 nucleotides align to TRBD1. CDR3 length: 13 residues. V was clipped by 5 bases and J by 9 bases; unmatched bases: 2. The germline V gene encodes CDR1 MNHEY and CDR2 SVGEGT. CDR3 loop: CASSQDRGSPLHF. In DNA form, the CDR3 reads TGTGCCAGCAGTCAGGACAGGGGTTCACCCCTCCACTTT.

Only a few counts were recorded for this clonotype. The CDR3 DNA reads as TGCAGCGTTGAAAACGCGCAAGACTCTGGAAACACCATATATTTT. Translation: CSVENAQDSGNTIYF. The J gene is TRBJ1-3, the V gene TRBV29-1; D is unresolved. This CDR3 has 15 amino acids. From germline, CDR1 is SQVTM and CDR2 ANQGSEA. The V and J ends lost 2 bases and 0 bases respectively, with 11 bases between them.

In its sample, this clonotype was seen a few times. V usage is TRBV3-1 and J usage is TRBJ1-2, with a weak D call TRBD1 (5 bases). From germline, CDR1 is LGHDT and CDR2 YNNKEL (reference sequence). The ends were cut back, 3 bases at V and 4 bases at J, with 12 bases in the middle. This CDR3 contains 14 residues. This CDR3 reads CASSQLGEIYGYTF. The CDR3 DNA follows: TGTGCCAGCAGCCAGTTGGGGGAGATCTATGGCTACACCTTC.

The J gene is TRBJ1-2, the V gene TRBV4-1; 7 bases fit TRBD1. V lost 0 bases to trimming and J lost 5 bases; unmatched junction nucleotides: 6. The germline V gene encodes CDR1 MGHRA and CDR2 YSYEKL. This CDR3 is 15 amino acids long. CDR3: CASSQDPPGGYGYTF. CDR3 DNA sequence: TGCGCCAGCAGCCAAGATCCCCCAGGGGGGTATGGCTACACCTTC.

This clonotype was picked up one time. V is TRBV20-1 and J is TRBJ2-3; tentatively, D is TRBD1 (7 bases). Germline V CDR1 and CDR2: DFQATT, SNEGSKA (reference sequence). The germline V and J ends were trimmed by 5 bases and 4 bases, with 13 bases remaining between them. This CDR3 has 13 residues. CDR3 protein: CSAYRGGADTQYF. The CDR3 DNA sequence: TGCAGTGCTTACAGGGGAGGCGCAGATACGCAGTATTTT.

The genes are TRBV20-1 and TRBJ2-7, with TRBD1 as a possible D gene (6 bases). This CDR3 spans 11 amino acids. The V gene lost 3 bases and the J gene lost 5 bases, with 8 bases spanning the gap. Germline CDR1 is DFQATT and CDR2 is SNEGSKA (reference sequence). The CDR3 is CSASPGDEQYF. The CDR3 DNA is TGCAGTGCTAGTCCAGGGGACGAGCAGTACTTC.

The V gene is TRBV7-2, the J gene TRBJ1-2, with unresolved D. The germline CDR1 and CDR2 sequences are SGHTA and FQGNSA. The germline V and J ends were trimmed by 0 bases and 4 bases, with 6 bases remaining between them. CDR3 length equals 13 residues. The CDR3 here is CASSLASSYGYTF. In DNA form, the CDR3 reads TGTGCCAGCAGCTTAGCGTCGAGCTATGGCTACACCTTC. The full variable domain, with the rest looked up from reference TRBV7-2 and TRBJ1-2, is GAGVSQSPSNKVTEKGKDVELRCDPISGHTALYWYRQSLGQGLEFLIYFQGNSAPDKSGLPSDRFSAERTGGSVSTLTIQRTQQEDSAVYLCASSLASSYGYTFGSGTRLTVV.

The V gene is TRBV7-8, the J gene TRBJ2-1; D tentatively reads TRBD1 or TRBD2 (6 bases each). The V end was cut by 6 bases, the J end by 10 bases, with 22 bases between. Germline CDR1 SGHVS, CDR2 FQNEAQ. The CDR3 totals 15 residues. CDR3 amino acids: CASRRRGQGKGEQFF. The CDR3 bases are TGTGCCAGCAGACGCCGGGGGCAAGGCAAAGGCGAGCAGTTCTTC. Full variable domain (missing parts from reference TRBV7-8 and TRBJ2-1): GAGVSQSPRYKVAKRGQDVALRCDPISGHVSLFWYQQALGQGPEFLTYFQNEAQLDKSGLPSDRFFAERPEGSVSTLKIQRTQQEDSAVYLCASRRRGQGKGEQFFGPGTRLTVL.

This clonotype was seen only a few times. The rearrangement links TRBV5-1 to TRBJ2-1; TRBD2 is a possible D gene (7 bases). The CDR3 is 15 residues long. Germline V gene sequence: CDR1 SGHRS, CDR2 YFSETQ. V was trimmed by 2 bases and J by 9 bases, leaving 18 bases between them. CDR3 nucleotides: TGCGCCAGCAGCTTCATGGGGGGGCCCCGTATTGAGCAGTTCTTC. It codes for CASSFMGGPRIEQFF. Based on the CDR3 plus reference TRBV5-1 and TRBJ2-1, the full variable domain is KAGVTQTPRYLIKTRGQQVTLSCSPISGHRSVSWYQQTPGQGLQFLFEYFSETQRNKGNFPGRFSGRQFSNSRSEMNVSTLELGDSALYLCASSFMGGPRIEQFFGPGTRLTVL.

This chain connects TRBV7-2 to TRBJ2-7, with D uncertain. V shed 3 bases and J shed 11 bases, with 26 bases lying between them. The CDR3 is 16 residues long. CDR1 and CDR2 (germline): SGHTA, FQGNSA. CDR3 bases: TGTGCCAGCAGCTTGGTAGTAGGGTTCGGGTTGTCTAGGAAGTACTTC. Translating it yields CASSLVVGFGLSRKYF. The variable domain in full, completed from reference TRBV7-2 and TRBJ2-7, reads GAGVSQSPSNKVTEKGKDVELRCDPISGHTALYWYRQSLGQGLEFLIYFQGNSAPDKSGLPSDRFSAERTGGSVSTLTIQRTQQEDSAVYLCASSLVVGFGLSRKYFGPGTRLTVT.

This clonotype has more than one count but fewer than ten. The chain links TRBV19 to TRBJ2-3; D call uncertain. Germline lookup yields CDR1 LNHDA and CDR2 SQIVND (reference sequence). V gave up 3 bases and J gave up 6 bases, with 13 bases separating them. This CDR3 region has 14 residues. The DNA of the CDR3 is TGTGCCAGTAGTATTGGACCGCAAGGCGATACGCAGTATTTT. It is translated as CASSIGPQGDTQYF.

This clonotype was found a few times. The chain couples TRBV3-1 to TRBJ2-1; a possible D gene is TRBD1 (6 bases). CDR1 is LGHDT, CDR2 YNNKEL, per germline (reference sequence). The CDR3 runs 15 residues. Trimming took off 2 bases at V and 6 bases at J, with 14 bases between the two ends. CDR3 amino acids: CASSQTRGRGNEQFF. The DNA for the CDR3 is TGTGCCAGCAGCCAAACTAGGGGCAGGGGCAATGAGCAGTTCTTC.